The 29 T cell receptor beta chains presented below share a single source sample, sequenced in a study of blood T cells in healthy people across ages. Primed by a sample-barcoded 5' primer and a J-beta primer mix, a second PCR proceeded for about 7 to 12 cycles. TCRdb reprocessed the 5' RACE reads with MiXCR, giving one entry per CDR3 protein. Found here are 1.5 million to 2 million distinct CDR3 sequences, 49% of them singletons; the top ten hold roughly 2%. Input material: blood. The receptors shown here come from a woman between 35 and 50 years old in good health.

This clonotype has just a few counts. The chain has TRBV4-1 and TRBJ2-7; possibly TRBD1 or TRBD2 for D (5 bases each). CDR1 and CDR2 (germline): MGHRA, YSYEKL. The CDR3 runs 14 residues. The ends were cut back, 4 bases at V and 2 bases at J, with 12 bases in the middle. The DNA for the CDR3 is TGCGCCAGCAGCCGGGCCTGGGGGACCTACGAGCAGTACTTC. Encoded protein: CASSRAWGTYEQYF.

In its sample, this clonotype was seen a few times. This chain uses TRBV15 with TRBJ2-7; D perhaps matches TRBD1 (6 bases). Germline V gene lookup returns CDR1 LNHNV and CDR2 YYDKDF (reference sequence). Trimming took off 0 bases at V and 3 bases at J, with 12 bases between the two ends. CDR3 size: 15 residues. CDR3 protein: CATSRDRQVFYEQYF. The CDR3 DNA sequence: TGTGCCACCAGCAGAGACCGACAGGTTTTCTACGAGCAGTACTTC.

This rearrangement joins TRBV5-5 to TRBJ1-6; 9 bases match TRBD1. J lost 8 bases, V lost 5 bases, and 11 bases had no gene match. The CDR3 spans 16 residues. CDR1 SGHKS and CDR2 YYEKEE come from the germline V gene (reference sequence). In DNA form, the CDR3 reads TGTGCCAGCAGGTGGACAGGGGAGATGTGGGATTCACCCCTCCACTTT. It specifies CASRWTGEMWDSPLHF.

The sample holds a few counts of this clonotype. The CDR3 spells CSARSGTGTNEQFF. CDR3 bases: TGCAGTGCTAGATCGGGGACAGGGACCAATGAGCAGTTCTTC. The V and J genes are TRBV20-1 and TRBJ2-1; 9 positions match TRBD1. J lost 6 bases, V lost 2 bases, and 5 bases had no gene match. The CDR3 consists of 14 residues. Germline V CDR1 and CDR2: DFQATT, SNEGSKA (reference sequence).

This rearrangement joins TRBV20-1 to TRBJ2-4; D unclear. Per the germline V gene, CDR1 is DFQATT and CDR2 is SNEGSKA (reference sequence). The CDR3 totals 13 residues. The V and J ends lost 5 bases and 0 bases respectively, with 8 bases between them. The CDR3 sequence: CSAPYLAKNIQYF. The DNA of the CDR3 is TGCAGTGCTCCCTATTTAGCCAAAAACATTCAGTACTTC.

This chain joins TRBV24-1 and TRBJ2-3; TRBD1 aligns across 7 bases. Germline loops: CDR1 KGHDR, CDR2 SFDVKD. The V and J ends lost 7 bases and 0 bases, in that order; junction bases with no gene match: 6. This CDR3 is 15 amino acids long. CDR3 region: CATRTGTASTDTQYF. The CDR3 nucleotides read TGTGCCACCAGAACCGGGACAGCGAGCACAGATACGCAGTATTTT.

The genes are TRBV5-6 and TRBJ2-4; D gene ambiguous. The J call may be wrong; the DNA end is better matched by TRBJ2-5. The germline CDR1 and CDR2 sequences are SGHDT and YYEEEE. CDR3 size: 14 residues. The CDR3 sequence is CASSLIAQQETQYF. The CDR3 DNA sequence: TGTGCCAGCAGCTTGATTGCGCAGCAAGAGACCCAGTACTTC.

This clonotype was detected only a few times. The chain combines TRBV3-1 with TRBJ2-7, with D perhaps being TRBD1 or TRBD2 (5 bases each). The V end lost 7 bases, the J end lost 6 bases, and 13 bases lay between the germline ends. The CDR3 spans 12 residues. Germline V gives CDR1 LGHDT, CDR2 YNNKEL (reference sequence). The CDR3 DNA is TGTGCCAGCACCGACGGGACCTTCGAGCAGTACTTC. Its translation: CASTDGTFEQYF.

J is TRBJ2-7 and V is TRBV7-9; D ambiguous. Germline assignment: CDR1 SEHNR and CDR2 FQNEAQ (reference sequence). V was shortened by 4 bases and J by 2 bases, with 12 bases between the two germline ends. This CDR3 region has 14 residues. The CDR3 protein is CASSSQVRTYEQYF. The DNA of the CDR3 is TGTGCCAGCAGCTCTCAAGTCAGGACCTACGAGCAGTACTTC.

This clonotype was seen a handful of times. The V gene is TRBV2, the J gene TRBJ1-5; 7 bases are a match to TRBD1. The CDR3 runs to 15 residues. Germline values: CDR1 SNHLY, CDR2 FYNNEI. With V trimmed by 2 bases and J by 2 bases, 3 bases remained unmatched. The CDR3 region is CASSERGRGNQPQHF. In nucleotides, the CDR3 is TGTGCCAGCAGTGAAAGGGGGCGAGGCAATCAGCCCCAGCATTTT.

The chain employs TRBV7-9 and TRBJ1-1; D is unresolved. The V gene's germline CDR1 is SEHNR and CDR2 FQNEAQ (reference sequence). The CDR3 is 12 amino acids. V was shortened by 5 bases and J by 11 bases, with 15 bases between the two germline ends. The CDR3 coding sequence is TGTGCCAGCAGCGGACCGGGCGCGATGGCTTTCTTT. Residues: CASSGPGAMAFF.

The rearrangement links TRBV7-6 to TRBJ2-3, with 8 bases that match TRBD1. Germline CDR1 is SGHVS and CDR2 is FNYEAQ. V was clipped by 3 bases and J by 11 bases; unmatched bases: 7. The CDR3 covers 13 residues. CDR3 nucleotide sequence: TGTGCCAGCAGCTTCACAGGGGGGTATATGCAGTATTTT. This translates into CASSFTGGYMQYF.

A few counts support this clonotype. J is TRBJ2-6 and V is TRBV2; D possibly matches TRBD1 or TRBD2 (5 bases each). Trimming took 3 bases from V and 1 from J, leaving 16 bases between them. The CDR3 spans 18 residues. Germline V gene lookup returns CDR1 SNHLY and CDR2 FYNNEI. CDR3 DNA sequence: TGTGCCAGCAGTGAGCAGGCAGGGACCATTTCTGGGGCCAACGTCCTGACTTTC. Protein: CASSEQAGTISGANVLTF.

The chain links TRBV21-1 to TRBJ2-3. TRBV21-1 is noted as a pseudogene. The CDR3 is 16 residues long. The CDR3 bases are TGTGCCAGCAGCAAAGCTGCACTTCCGCGCACAGATACGCAGTATTTT. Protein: CASSKAALPRTDTQYF.

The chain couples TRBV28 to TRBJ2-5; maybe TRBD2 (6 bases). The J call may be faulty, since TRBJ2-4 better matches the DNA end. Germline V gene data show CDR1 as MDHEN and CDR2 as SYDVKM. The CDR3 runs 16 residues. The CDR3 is CASSSPGGGLKNIQYF. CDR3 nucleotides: TGTGCCAGCAGTTCACCTGGAGGAGGGCTGAAAAACATTCAGTACTTC.

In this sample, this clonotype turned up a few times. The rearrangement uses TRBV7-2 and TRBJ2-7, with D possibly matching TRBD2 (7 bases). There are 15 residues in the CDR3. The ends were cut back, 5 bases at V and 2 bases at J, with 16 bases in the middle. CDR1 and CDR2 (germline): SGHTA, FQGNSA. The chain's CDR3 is CASSLGGEKTYEQYF. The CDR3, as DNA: TGTGCCAGCAGCCTAGGGGGGGAGAAAACCTACGAGCAGTACTTC.

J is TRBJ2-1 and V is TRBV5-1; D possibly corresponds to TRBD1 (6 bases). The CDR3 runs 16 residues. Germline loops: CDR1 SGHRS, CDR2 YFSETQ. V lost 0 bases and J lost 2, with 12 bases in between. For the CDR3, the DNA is TGCGCCAGCAGCTTGGAGGGGACAAGAACCTACAATGAGCAGTTCTTC. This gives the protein CASSLEGTRTYNEQFF.

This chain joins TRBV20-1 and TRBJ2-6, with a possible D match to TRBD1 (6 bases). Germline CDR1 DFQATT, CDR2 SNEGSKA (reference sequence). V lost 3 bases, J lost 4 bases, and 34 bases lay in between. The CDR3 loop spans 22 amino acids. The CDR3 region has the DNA TGCAGTGCTAGTAACTTACAGGGATCTGGGTACCCATCAACCGCGGGGGCCAACGTCCTGACTTTC. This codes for CSASNLQGSGYPSTAGANVLTF.

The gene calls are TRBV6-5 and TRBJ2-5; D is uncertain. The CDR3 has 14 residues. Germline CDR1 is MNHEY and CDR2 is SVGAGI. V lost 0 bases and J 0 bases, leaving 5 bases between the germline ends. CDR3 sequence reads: CASSYSVNQETQYF. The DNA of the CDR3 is TGTGCCAGCAGTTACTCGGTGAACCAAGAGACCCAGTACTTC.

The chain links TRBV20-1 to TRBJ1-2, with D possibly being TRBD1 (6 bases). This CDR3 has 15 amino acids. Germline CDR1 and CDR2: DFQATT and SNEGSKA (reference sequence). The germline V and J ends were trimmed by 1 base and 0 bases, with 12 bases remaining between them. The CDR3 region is CSARVRRGANYGYTF. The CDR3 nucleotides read TGCAGTGCTAGAGTCCGGAGGGGGGCTAACTATGGCTACACCTTC.

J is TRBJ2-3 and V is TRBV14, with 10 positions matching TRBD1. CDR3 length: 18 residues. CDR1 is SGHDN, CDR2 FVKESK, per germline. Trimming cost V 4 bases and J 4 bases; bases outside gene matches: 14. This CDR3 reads CASSPPPSGQGISDTQYF. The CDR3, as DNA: TGTGCCAGCAGCCCCCCACCTTCGGGACAGGGGATATCAGATACGCAGTATTTT.

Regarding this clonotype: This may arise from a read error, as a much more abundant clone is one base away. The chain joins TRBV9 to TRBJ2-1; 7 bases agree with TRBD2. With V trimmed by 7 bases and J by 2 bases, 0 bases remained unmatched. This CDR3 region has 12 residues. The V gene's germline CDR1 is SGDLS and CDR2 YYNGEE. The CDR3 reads CASAGAYNEQFF. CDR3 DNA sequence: TGTGCCAGCGCGGGGGCCTACAATGAGCAGTTCTTC.

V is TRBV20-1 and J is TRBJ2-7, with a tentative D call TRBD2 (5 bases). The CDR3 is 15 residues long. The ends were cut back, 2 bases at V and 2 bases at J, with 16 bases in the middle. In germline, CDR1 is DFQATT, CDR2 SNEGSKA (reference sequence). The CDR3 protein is CSARKYRGNPYEQYF. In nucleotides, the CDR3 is TGCAGTGCTAGAAAGTACCGGGGAAACCCCTACGAGCAGTACTTC.

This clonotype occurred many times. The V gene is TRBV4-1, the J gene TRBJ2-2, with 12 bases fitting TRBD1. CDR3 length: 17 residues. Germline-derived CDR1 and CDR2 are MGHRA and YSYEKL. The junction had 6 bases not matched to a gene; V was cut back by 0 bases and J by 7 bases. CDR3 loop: CASSQESGQGAGGELFF. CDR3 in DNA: TGCGCCAGCAGCCAAGAGTCGGGACAGGGGGCTGGCGGGGAGCTGTTTTTT.

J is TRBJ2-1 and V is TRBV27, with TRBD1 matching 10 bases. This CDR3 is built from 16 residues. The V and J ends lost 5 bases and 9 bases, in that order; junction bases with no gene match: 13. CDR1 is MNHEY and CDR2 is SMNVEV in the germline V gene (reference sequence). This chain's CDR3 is CASSRTGTGASFEQFF. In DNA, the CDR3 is TGTGCCAGCAGTCGAACCGGGACAGGGGCGTCCTTTGAGCAGTTCTTC.

DNA for the CDR3: TGCAGTGCTCCCAGTCCAGTCCTCTCCTACAATGAGCAGTTCTTC. Protein product: CSAPSPVLSYNEQFF. The V call is TRBV20-1, the J call TRBJ2-1; D is undetermined. V was shortened by 5 bases and J by 0 bases, with 14 bases between the two germline ends. Germline CDR1 reads DFQATT; CDR2 reads SNEGSKA (reference sequence). This CDR3 spans 15 amino acids.

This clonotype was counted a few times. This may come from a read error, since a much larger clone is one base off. The CDR3 sequence: CASSELAGGYEQFF. CDR3 bases: TGTGCCAGCAGTGAACTAGCGGGGGGGTATGAGCAGTTCTTC. This chain joins TRBV2 and TRBJ2-1, with 12 bases aligning to TRBD2. The CDR3 length is 14 residues. V was clipped by 2 bases and J by 8 bases; unmatched bases: 1. Germline V gives CDR1 SNHLY, CDR2 FYNNEI.

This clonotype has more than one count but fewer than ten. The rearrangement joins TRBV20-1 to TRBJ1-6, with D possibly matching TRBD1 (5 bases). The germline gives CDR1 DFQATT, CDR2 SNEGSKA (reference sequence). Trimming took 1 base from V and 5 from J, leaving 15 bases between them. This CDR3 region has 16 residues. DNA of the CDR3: TGCAGTGCTAGAGCGGGACGCCGGACGAATAATTCACCCCTCCACTTT. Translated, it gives CSARAGRRTNNSPLHF.

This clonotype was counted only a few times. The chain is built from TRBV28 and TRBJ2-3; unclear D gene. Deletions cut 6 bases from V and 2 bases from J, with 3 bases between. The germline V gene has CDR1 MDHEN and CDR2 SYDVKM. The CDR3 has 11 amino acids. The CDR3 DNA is TGTGCCAGCAGGGCCACAGATACGCAGTATTTT. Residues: CASRATDTQYF.